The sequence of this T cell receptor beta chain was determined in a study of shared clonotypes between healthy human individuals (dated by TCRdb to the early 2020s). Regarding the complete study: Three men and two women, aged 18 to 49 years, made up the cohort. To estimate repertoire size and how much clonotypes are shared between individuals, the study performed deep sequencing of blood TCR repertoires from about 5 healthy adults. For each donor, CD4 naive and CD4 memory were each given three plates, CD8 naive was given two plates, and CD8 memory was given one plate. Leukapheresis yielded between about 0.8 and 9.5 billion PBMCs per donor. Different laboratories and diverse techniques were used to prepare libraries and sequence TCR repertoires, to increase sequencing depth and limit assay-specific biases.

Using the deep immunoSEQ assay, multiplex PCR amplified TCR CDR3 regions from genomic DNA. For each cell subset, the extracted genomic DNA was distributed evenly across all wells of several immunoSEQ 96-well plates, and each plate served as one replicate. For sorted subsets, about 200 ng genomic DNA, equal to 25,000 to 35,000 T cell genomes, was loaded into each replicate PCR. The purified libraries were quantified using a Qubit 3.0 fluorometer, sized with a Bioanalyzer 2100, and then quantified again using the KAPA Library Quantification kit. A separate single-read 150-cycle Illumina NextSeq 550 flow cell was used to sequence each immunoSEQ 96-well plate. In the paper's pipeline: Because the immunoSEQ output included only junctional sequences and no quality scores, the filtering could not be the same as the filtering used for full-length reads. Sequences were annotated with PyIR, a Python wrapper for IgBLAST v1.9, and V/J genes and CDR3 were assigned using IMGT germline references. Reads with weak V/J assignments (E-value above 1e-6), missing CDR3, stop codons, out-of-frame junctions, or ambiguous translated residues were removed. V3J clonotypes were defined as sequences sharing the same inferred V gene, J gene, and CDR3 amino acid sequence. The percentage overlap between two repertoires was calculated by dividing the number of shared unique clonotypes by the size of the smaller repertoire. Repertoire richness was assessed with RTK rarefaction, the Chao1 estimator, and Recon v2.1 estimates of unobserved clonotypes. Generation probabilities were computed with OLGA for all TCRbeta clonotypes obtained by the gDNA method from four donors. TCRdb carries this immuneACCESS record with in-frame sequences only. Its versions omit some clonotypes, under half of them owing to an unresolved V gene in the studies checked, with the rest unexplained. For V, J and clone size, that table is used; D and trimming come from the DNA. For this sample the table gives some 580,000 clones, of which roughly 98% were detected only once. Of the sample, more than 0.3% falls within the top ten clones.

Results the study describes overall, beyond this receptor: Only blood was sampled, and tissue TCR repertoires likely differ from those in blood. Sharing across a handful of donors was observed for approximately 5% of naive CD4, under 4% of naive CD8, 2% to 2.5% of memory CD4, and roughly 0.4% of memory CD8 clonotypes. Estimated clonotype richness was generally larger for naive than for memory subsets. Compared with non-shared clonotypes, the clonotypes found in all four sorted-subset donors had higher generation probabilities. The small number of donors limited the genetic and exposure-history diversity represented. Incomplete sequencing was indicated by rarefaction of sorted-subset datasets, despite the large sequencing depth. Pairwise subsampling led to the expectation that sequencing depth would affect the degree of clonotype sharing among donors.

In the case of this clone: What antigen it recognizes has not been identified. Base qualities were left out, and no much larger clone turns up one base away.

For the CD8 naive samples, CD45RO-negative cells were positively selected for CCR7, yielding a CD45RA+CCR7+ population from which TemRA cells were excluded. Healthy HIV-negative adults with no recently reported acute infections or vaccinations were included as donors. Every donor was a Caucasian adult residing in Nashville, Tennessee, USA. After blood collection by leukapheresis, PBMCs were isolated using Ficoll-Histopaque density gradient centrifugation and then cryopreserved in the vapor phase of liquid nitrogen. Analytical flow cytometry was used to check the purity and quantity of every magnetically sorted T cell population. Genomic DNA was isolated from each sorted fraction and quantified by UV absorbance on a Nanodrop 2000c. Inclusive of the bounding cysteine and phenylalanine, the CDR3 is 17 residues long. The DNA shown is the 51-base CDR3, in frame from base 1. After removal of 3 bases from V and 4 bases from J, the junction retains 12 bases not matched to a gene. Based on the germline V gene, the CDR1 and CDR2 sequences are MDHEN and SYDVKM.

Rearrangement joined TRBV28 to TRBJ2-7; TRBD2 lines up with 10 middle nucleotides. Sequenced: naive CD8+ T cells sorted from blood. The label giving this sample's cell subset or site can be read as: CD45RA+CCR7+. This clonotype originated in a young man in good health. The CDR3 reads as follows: CASSFKRVASGSYEQYF. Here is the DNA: TGTGCCAGCAGTTTTAAACGCGTGGCTAGCGGGAGTTACGAGCAGTACTTC.